The T cell receptor (beta chain) described here comes from a study of blood T cells in healthy people across ages. The second PCR ran roughly 7 to 12 cycles with a sample-barcoded 5' primer and J-beta primers. TCRdb recomputed calls from the 5' RACE reads with MiXCR, one row per CDR3 protein. The repertoire has some 1.1 million distinct CDR3 sequences, about two fifths of them found once; the top ten carry about an eighth. The CDR3 covers 14 residues. Per germline, CDR1 DFQATT and CDR2 SNEGSKA (reference sequence). With 3 bases clipped from V and 0 bases from J, the junction kept 4 bases outside the gene matches.

The sequenced sample consisted of blood. The source is a man aged 18 to 35 in good health. V usage is TRBV20-1 and J usage is TRBJ2-7, with 8 bases matching TRBD1. This CDR3 is CSASGQGRSYEQYF. CDR3 DNA: TGCAGTGCTAGTGGACAGGGTCGCTCCTACGAGCAGTACTTC.